This TCR beta chain was identified during a study of shared T cell receptors in the human thymus. V lost 6 bases, J lost 2 bases, and 11 bases lay in between. Germline CDR1 and CDR2: SQVTM and ANQGSEA. The CDR3 is made up of 12 amino acids. Sequencing was performed with immunoSEQ multiplex PCR; in TCRdb, only in-frame clones are kept and a portion is missing. Of more than 550,000 clones listed, more than 75% were seen once; the top ten hold approximately 0.0097%. In addition, the sample was reused for a study of human thymus T cells.

The sequencing input was thymocytes. The chain links TRBV29-1 to TRBJ2-7, with a possible D match to TRBD1 (6 bases). The TCR comes from a boy in the first two years of life with a congenital heart defect. CDR3 nucleotide sequence: TGCAGCGTCGCTGACAGGACCTACGAGCAGTACTTC. This encodes CSVADRTYEQYF.